This is a list of T cell receptor beta chains from one sample in a study of cytomegalovirus exposure and HLA in healthy donors. The protocol was immunoSEQ multiplex PCR, while the TCRdb copy is restricted to in-frame clones and leaves out a portion. The table includes about 150,000 clones, less than 85% detected once. What was sequenced was PBMCs. These receptors were collected from a man aged 18 to 30 in good health and CMV-seropositive. The CDR3 runs from the conserved cysteine through the conserved F or W. A D gene is named only where the DNA matches it firmly. Not all rows give a size; the values are once, few, many and, for expanded clones, a class.

DNA	CDR3	size	V	D	J
TGTGCCAGCAGCCATGGGACAGGGGGCTCACCCCTCCACTTT	CASSHGTGGSPLHF	NA	TRBV7-8	TRBD1	TRBJ1-6
TGTGCCAGCCGCGAAGTGACAGGGGCTAGTAGCTACGAGCAGTACTTC	CASREVTGASSYEQYF	NA	TRBV18	TRBD1	TRBJ2-7
TGTGCCAGCAGCGTAGCTACAGGGCGGGAGACGTACAATGAGCAGTTCTTC	CASSVATGRETYNEQFF	NA	TRBV9	NA	TRBJ2-1
TGTGCCAGCCCACCGACCGGGACAGGGGGGTGGGAGACCCAGTACTTC	CASPPTGTGGWETQYF	NA	TRBV28	TRBD1	TRBJ2-5
TGTGCCAGCAGTGCCCGACAGGGAACCTACGAGCAGTACTTC	CASSARQGTYEQYF	NA	TRBV2	TRBD1	TRBJ2-7
TGTGCCAGCAGCTTAGGACAGATAAATTCCGAGCAGTACTTC	CASSLGQINSEQYF	NA	TRBV7-9	NA	TRBJ2-7
TGTGCCACCAGCAGAGATCTGGGGAAACTAGCGGTTTCCTACGAGCAGTACTTC	CATSRDLGKLAVSYEQYF	NA	TRBV15	TRBD2	TRBJ2-7
TGTGCCAGCAGCTTGGACAGGGGAATGAACACTGAAGCTTTCTTT	CASSLDRGMNTEAFF	NA	TRBV5-4	TRBD1	TRBJ1-1
TGTGCCAGCAGCTTGGTTGGGACAGGGGCTGGTTCGGCCCTCCACTTT	CASSLVGTGAGSALHF	few	TRBV5-6	TRBD1	TRBJ1-6
TGTGCCAGCAGTTTCCGTTCGATAGGAGGGACCCACCAGCCCCAGCATTTT	CASSFRSIGGTHQPQHF	NA	TRBV27	NA	TRBJ1-5